This T cell receptor (beta chain) was sequenced for a study of blood T cell repertoires in COVID-19. Across the study: Acute and convalescent COVID-19 specimens originated in the United States, Italy and Spain. Nucleic acid was either cDNA or gDNA, and it came from T cells, B-cell-depleted T cells, or PBMCs.

Germline-derived CDR1 and CDR2 are SGHRS and YFSETQ. The CDR3 consists of 13 residues. Between the trimmed V and J ends, which lost 4 bases and 2 bases, there was a span of 10 bases. This clone was observed once. The authors' processing: Counts of nucleated cells, estimated from reference gene primer amplification, were obtained. The protocol was immunoSEQ multiplex PCR, while the TCRdb copy is restricted to in-frame clones and leaves out a portion. For V, J and clone size, that table is used; D and trimming come from the DNA. The sample has fewer than 70,000 clones, about 91% seen once; the top ten hold 8.2%.

This receptor was obtained from a man aged 50 or older with active COVID-19. This sequence joins TRBV5-1 and TRBJ2-7, with TRBD1 as a possible D gene (5 bases). Sequences were obtained from peripheral blood. The CDR3 here is CASSRDSPYEQYF. Written as DNA, the CDR3 is TGCGCCAGCAGCCGCGACAGTCCCTACGAGCAGTACTTC.